This passage covers 12 T cell receptor beta chains from one sample sequenced in a study of blood T cell repertoires in COVID-19. TCRdb's table, derived via immunoSEQ multiplex PCR, lists solely in-frame clones and lacks some. The sample has around 240,000 clones; over 80% are singletons. Source material: PBMCs or T cells enriched from blood (not recorded which). Receptor source: a human donor in a cohort exposed to, infected with or recovered from COVID-19 (not recorded which). The donor label of this sample is uncertain.

V and J are TRBV11-2 and TRBJ1-6, with D hard to call. Germline CDR1 is SGHAT and CDR2 is FQNNGV. V shed 0 bases and J shed 13 bases, with 16 bases lying between them. This CDR3 is 15 amino acids long. DNA for the CDR3: TGTGCCAGCAGCTTAGACGACAAGTCGTCGTTCCCCCTCCACTTT. It yields the protein CASSLDDKSSFPLHF.

The V and J genes are TRBV6-5 and TRBJ1-2, with no clear D. V lost 5 bases and J lost 1, with 5 bases in between. This CDR3 is 12 amino acids long. From germline, CDR1 is MNHEY and CDR2 SVGAGI. The CDR3 reads CASSPGNYGYTF. The CDR3 region has the DNA TGTGCCAGCAGTCCCGGTAACTATGGCTACACCTTC.

The chain recombines TRBV7-9 with TRBJ1-2; D may be TRBD1 (6 bases). In germline, CDR1 is SEHNR, CDR2 FQNEAQ (reference sequence). The CDR3 consists of 15 residues. Trimming cost V 6 bases and J 2 bases, with 16 bases left between them. The CDR3 DNA follows: TGTGCCAGCAGAAATCCCTCCCAGGGGAACTATGGCTACACCTTC. This gives the protein CASRNPSQGNYGYTF.

This clone was counted a single time. The chain links TRBV29-1 to TRBJ2-2, with D tentatively TRBD2 (8 bases). Trimming pared 7 bases from V and 3 bases from J, leaving 15 bases between. The germline gives CDR1 SQVTM, CDR2 ANQGSEA. CDR3 length: 14 amino acids. The CDR3 DNA is TGCAGCGCGAAGCGGGGGACAGACACCGGGGAGCTGTTTTTT. Translation: CSAKRGTDTGELFF.

The rearrangement uses TRBV19 and TRBJ1-1, with 8 nucleotides matching TRBD1. This CDR3 is 15 amino acids long. Trimming at V came to 1 base and at J to 5 bases, leaving 6 bases not matched to a gene. Looked up from germline, CDR1 is LNHDA and CDR2 is SQIVND (reference sequence). The CDR3 reads CASSIATGGGTEAFF. DNA of the CDR3: TGTGCCAGTAGTATAGCTACAGGGGGAGGGACTGAAGCTTTCTTT.

The chain couples TRBV29-1 to TRBJ2-7; the match to TRBD1 covers 11 bases. Germline values: CDR1 SQVTM, CDR2 ANQGSEA. The J segment lost 3 bases and the V segment lost 3 bases, leaving 10 bases of the junction unmatched. CDR3 size: 16 residues. The CDR3 spells CSVEGIPGQGDYEQYF. For the CDR3, the DNA is TGCAGCGTTGAGGGAATACCGGGACAGGGGGACTACGAGCAGTACTTC.

This chain joins TRBV4-1 and TRBJ1-3; 11 nucleotides match TRBD1. With V trimmed by 3 bases and J by 4 bases, 8 bases remained unmatched. Germline V gene data show CDR1 as MGHRA and CDR2 as YSYEKL. The length of the CDR3 is 17 residues. CDR3 DNA: TGCGCCAGCAGCCACCCTCCAGGACAGGGGGCCGGAAACACCATATATTTT. It codes for CASSHPPGQGAGNTIYF.

The genes are TRBV29-1 and TRBJ1-2; D may be TRBD1 (5 bases). Germline lookup yields CDR1 SQVTM and CDR2 ANQGSEA. The length of the CDR3 is 12 residues. Trimming left V 5 bases short and J 5 bases short, with 12 bases between. The CDR3: CSVRGEGYGYTF. As DNA, the CDR3 is TGCAGCGTTCGGGGGGAAGGATATGGCTACACCTTC.

V is TRBV28 and J is TRBJ1-3, with 9 bases lining up with TRBD1. Germline assignment: CDR1 MDHEN and CDR2 SYDVKM. This CDR3 spans 13 amino acids. With V trimmed by 11 bases and J by 8 bases, 10 bases remained unmatched. The CDR3 region is CASTTGGSHTIYF. CDR3 DNA: TGTGCCTCAACGACAGGGGGATCTCACACCATATATTTT.

This clone appeared once. The chain links TRBV9 to TRBJ2-3; 7 bases line up with TRBD2. The CDR3 runs to 17 residues. J was trimmed by 0 bases and V by 4 bases; bases with no gene match: 11. The germline CDR1 and CDR2 sequences are SGDLS and YYNGEE. The DNA for the CDR3 is TGTGCCAGCAGCCCCGGAGCTAGCGGCTCTAGCACAGATACGCAGTATTTT. Amino acids: CASSPGASGSSTDTQYF.

The gene calls are TRBV12-3 or TRBV12-4 and TRBJ2-7, with TRBD1 as a possible D gene (6 bases). This CDR3 comprises 13 residues. Trimming shortened V by 6 bases and J by 5 bases, and 14 bases separated the two germline ends. DNA of the CDR3: TGTGCCAGCAGAGAACAGGGTAACCACGAGCAGTACTTC. It specifies CASREQGNHEQYF.

This sequence joins TRBV6-2 or TRBV6-3 and TRBJ1-1; 7 positions agree with TRBD1. CDR3 length: 14 amino acids. Germline assignment: CDR1 MNHEY and CDR2 SVGEGT. With 6 bases clipped from V and 2 bases from J, the junction kept 6 bases outside the gene matches. CDR3 bases: TGTGCCAGCAGCCCGACAGGGATTAACACTGAAGCTTTCTTT. Translating gives CASSPTGINTEAFF.